This TCR beta chain comes out of a study of OX40 agonist ivuxolimab in advanced cancers. Whole-study context: Patients were treated with intravenous ivuxolimab, dosed at 0.01 to 10 mg/kg and infused every 2 weeks.

In germline, CDR1 is MRHNA, CDR2 SNTAGT. This CDR3 has 14 residues. Generated by immunoSEQ multiplex PCR, the TCRdb table keeps only in-frame clones and is missing some. The sample yields about 48,000 clones, roughly 83% seen once. In the case of this clone: At one end, the junction sequence differs from germline, possibly due to a read error.

People who had autoimmune disease history or systemic immunosuppression were excluded. Sample: CD4+ or CD8+ T cells sorted from blood, taken in a trial of the OX40 agonist ivuxolimab. This chain joins TRBV6-4 and TRBJ2-3, with TRBD2 as a possible D gene (5 bases). This receptor was obtained from an adult with an advanced solid tumor such as melanoma, head and neck, liver or kidney cancer. The DNA of the CDR3 is TGTGCCAGCAGTCACTCGGACTCTCCAGATACGCAGTATTTT. This codes for CASSHSDSPDTQYF.